A single sample is the source of the 17 T cell receptor beta chains below, sequenced in a study of CD8 T cells in ankylosing spondylitis. In TCRdb, the 5' RACE reads were re-called with MiXCR into one record per CDR3 protein. The sample has about 240,000 distinct CDR3 sequences, approximately 12% seen once. The sample consisted of blood, either unsorted or a sorted T cell fraction (not recorded which). The receptors come from a male donor with ankylosing spondylitis or in good health (not recorded which).

This clonotype has a count of ten or more. The V and J genes are TRBV5-1 and TRBJ2-2, with TRBD2 as a possible D gene (6 bases). Deletions cut 0 bases from V and 4 bases from J, with 10 bases between. The CDR3 totals 15 residues. The germline V gene encodes CDR1 SGHRS and CDR2 YFSETQ. CDR3 sequence (DNA): TGCGCCAGCAGCTTGGAACTAGCCGGCACCGGGGAGCTGTTTTTT. Translating it yields CASSLELAGTGELFF.

This clonotype was counted at least ten times. The chain recombines TRBV15 with TRBJ2-5; 7 bases fit TRBD1. The CDR3 sequence is 13 residues long. Germline CDR1 LNHNV, CDR2 YYDKDF (reference sequence). V lost 2 bases to trimming and J lost 5 bases; unmatched junction nucleotides: 2. In nucleotides, the CDR3 is TGTGCCACCAGCAGAACAGGGGCCGAGACCCAGTACTTC. Translated, it gives CATSRTGAETQYF.

The V call is TRBV2, the J call TRBJ2-5, with a weak D call TRBD2 (6 bases). The CDR3 is 13 amino acids. V shed 6 bases and J shed 1 base, with 9 bases lying between them. From germline, CDR1 is SNHLY and CDR2 FYNNEI. The CDR3 protein is CASRRLVQETQYF. The CDR3 DNA reads as TGTGCCAGCAGGAGACTAGTCCAAGAGACCCAGTACTTC. The complete variable domain, with remaining parts taken from reference TRBV2 and TRBJ2-5, reads EPEVTQTPSHQVTQMGQEVILRCVPISNHLYFYWYRQILGQKVEFLVSFYNNEISEKSEIFDDQFSVERPDGSNFTLKIRSTKLEDSAMYFCASRRLVQETQYFGPGTRLLVL.

This clonotype was picked up many times. This chain joins TRBV5-1 and TRBJ2-4; 9 nucleotides line up with TRBD2. J was trimmed by 3 bases and V by 4 bases; bases with no gene match: 20. This CDR3 is built from 20 residues. Germline V gene data show CDR1 as SGHRS and CDR2 as YFSETQ. CDR3 bases: TGCGCCAGCAGCGTTAGCGGGGGCTACGCTGGGGGGATATTCAAAAACATTCAGTACTTC. Amino acids: CASSVSGGYAGGIFKNIQYF.

This chain joins TRBV5-1 and TRBJ1-2; a weak D match, TRBD1 (5 bases). Trimming removed 0 bases at V and 2 bases at J, with 11 bases between. Germline V CDR1 and CDR2: SGHRS, YFSETQ. This CDR3 is built from 15 residues. The CDR3 sequence: CASSLGSGPNYGYTF. In DNA form, the CDR3 reads TGCGCCAGCAGCTTGGGATCGGGGCCGAACTATGGCTACACCTTC.

There are many counts of this clonotype. The gene calls are TRBV20-1 and TRBJ2-5; no definite D call. Trimming left V 2 bases short and J 4 bases short, with 8 bases between. Germline loops: CDR1 DFQATT, CDR2 SNEGSKA (reference sequence). The CDR3 loop spans 12 amino acids. The CDR3 region has the DNA TGCAGTGCTAGATTCAGCAGAGAGACCCAGTACTTC. This encodes CSARFSRETQYF.

The sample holds many counts of this clonotype. The gene calls are TRBV7-6 and TRBJ1-6, with a weak D call TRBD1 (5 bases). Trimming stripped 3 bases from V and 6 bases from J, with 21 bases between. The germline gives CDR1 SGHVS, CDR2 FNYEAQ. This CDR3 is built from 18 residues. CDR3 bases: TGTGCCAGCAGCTTTCTATTGGGGCAGGGAAAGTTTAATTCACCCCTCCACTTT. Amino acids: CASSFLLGQGKFNSPLHF. The full variable domain, rest sourced from reference TRBV7-6 and TRBJ1-6, is GAGVSQSPRYKVTKRGQDVALRCDPISGHVSLYWYRQALGQGPEFLTYFNYEAQQDKSGLPNDRFSAERPEGSISTLTIQRTEQRDSAMYRCASSFLLGQGKFNSPLHFGNGTRLTVT.

This clonotype was counted many times. J is TRBJ2-1 and V is TRBV5-1, with D perhaps matching TRBD2 (5 bases). V was cut by 0 bases and J by 2 bases, with 9 bases left in between. The CDR3 contains 15 residues. The germline V gene encodes CDR1 SGHRS and CDR2 YFSETQ. CDR3 region: CASSLARDAYNEQFF. Here the CDR3 DNA reads TGCGCCAGCAGCTTGGCCCGGGATGCCTACAATGAGCAGTTCTTC. Using reference TRBV5-1 and TRBJ2-1 for the parts outside the CDR3, the full variable domain is KAGVTQTPRYLIKTRGQQVTLSCSPISGHRSVSWYQQTPGQGLQFLFEYFSETQRNKGNFPGRFSGRQFSNSRSEMNVSTLELGDSALYLCASSLARDAYNEQFFGPGTRLTVL.

This clonotype was observed at least ten times. V usage is TRBV7-8 and J usage is TRBJ1-2; 12 bases are a match to TRBD1. The V gene end was trimmed by 5 bases and the J gene end by 1 base; junction bases not matched to a gene: 8. The germline gives CDR1 SGHVS, CDR2 FQNEAQ. The CDR3 loop spans 17 amino acids. This CDR3 is CASSPGTGGLVNYGYTF. The CDR3 nucleotides are TGTGCCAGCAGCCCCGGGACAGGGGGCTTAGTTAACTATGGCTACACCTTC.

This clonotype was counted many times. The chain joins TRBV2 to TRBJ1-2; D unclear. Germline V CDR1 and CDR2: SNHLY, FYNNEI. The CDR3 has 14 amino acids. The germline V and J ends were trimmed by 8 bases and 3 bases, with 16 bases remaining between them. The CDR3 DNA is TGTGCCAGCTCCCTAAGCAAGGGTTACTATGGCTACACCTTC. Translation: CASSLSKGYYGYTF.

The genes are TRBV12-5 and TRBJ1-1; D unclear. The CDR3 is 14 residues long. In germline, CDR1 is LGHNT, CDR2 FRNRAP. V lost 6 bases, J lost 1 base, and 12 bases lay in between. The CDR3 is CASGRLGGNTEAFF. CDR3 DNA sequence: TGTGCTAGTGGCCGCCTAGGAGGGAACACTGAAGCTTTCTTT. The entire variable domain, with the rest obtained from reference TRBV12-5 and TRBJ1-1, is as follows: DARVTQTPRHKVTEMGQEVTMRCQPILGHNTVFWYRQTMMQGLELLAYFRNRAPLDDSGMPKDRFSAEMPDATLATLKIQPSEPRDSAVYFCASGRLGGNTEAFFGQGTRLTVV.

This chain uses TRBV15 with TRBJ2-4; the match to TRBD2 covers 8 bases. Germline lookup yields CDR1 LNHNV and CDR2 YYDKDF (reference sequence). There are 15 residues in the CDR3. V shed 3 bases and J 14 bases; nucleotides not matched to a gene: 15. The CDR3 protein is CATSSQTFGGARKYF. CDR3 sequence (DNA): TGTGCCACCAGCAGTCAAACTTTCGGGGGGGCAAGAAAGTACTTC.

This clonotype was found a few times. The rearrangement joins TRBV7-2 to TRBJ2-1; 15 bases line up with TRBD2. Germline assignment: CDR1 SGHTA and CDR2 FQGNSA. Trimming took 6 bases from V and 7 from J; bases not matched to a gene: 7. The CDR3 spans 16 residues. The CDR3, as DNA: TGTGCCAGCAGACTCCAGGGACTAGCGGGAGGAAATGAGCAGTTCTTC. Its protein product is CASRLQGLAGGNEQFF.

CDR3 nucleotide sequence: TGTGCCAGCAGCCGGACCCTGTCTGGCACAGATACGCAGTATTTT. Translated: CASSRTLSGTDTQYF. This rearrangement joins TRBV7-9 to TRBJ2-3; no reliable D call. Germline loops: CDR1 SEHNR, CDR2 FQNEAQ (reference sequence). V was clipped by 5 bases and J by 1 base, with 13 bases between them. This CDR3 has 15 amino acids.

This clonotype was counted many times. The chain has TRBV5-1 and TRBJ2-4; 9 bases match TRBD1. Trimming cost V 4 bases and J 0 bases; bases outside gene matches: 5. Germline loops: CDR1 SGHRS, CDR2 YFSETQ. The length of the CDR3 is 16 residues. DNA for the CDR3: TGCGCCAGCAGCGAGGGACAGGGATTAGCCAAAAACATTCAGTACTTC. This sequence encodes CASSEGQGLAKNIQYF. Complete variable domain (other parts from reference TRBV5-1 and TRBJ2-4): KAGVTQTPRYLIKTRGQQVTLSCSPISGHRSVSWYQQTPGQGLQFLFEYFSETQRNKGNFPGRFSGRQFSNSRSEMNVSTLELGDSALYLCASSEGQGLAKNIQYFGAGTRLSVL.

V usage is TRBV7-3 and J usage is TRBJ2-1; 7 bases agree with TRBD2. The V gene's germline CDR1 is SGHTA and CDR2 FQGTGA. The CDR3 is 16 amino acids. Unmatched junction bases numbered 3, after V lost 0 bases and J lost 1 base. The CDR3, as DNA: TGTGCCAGCAGCTTAACTTCGGGGGGTTCCTACAATGAGCAGTTCTTC. This encodes CASSLTSGGSYNEQFF.

This clonotype has at least ten counts. V is TRBV20-1 and J is TRBJ2-7; D possibly corresponds to TRBD1 (5 bases). Germline CDR1 reads DFQATT; CDR2 reads SNEGSKA (reference sequence). Trimming removed 1 base at V and 2 bases at J, with 15 bases between. The CDR3 totals 15 residues. The CDR3 nucleotides read TGCAGTGCTAGAGGGCCCCAGGGTGATCCCTACGAGCAGTACTTC. It encodes CSARGPQGDPYEQYF.